This T cell receptor beta chain appears in the sequencing data of a study of shared clonotypes between healthy human individuals (dated by TCRdb to the early 2020s). Study-level background: A few men and two women, aged 18 to 49 years, made up the cohort. To estimate repertoire size and how much clonotype sharing occurs between individuals, the study deeply sequenced the blood TCR repertoires of roughly 5 healthy adults. Libraries were prepared and TCR repertoires were sequenced by different laboratories using diverse techniques, in order to increase sequencing depth and limit assay-specific biases. Each donor's leukapheresis produced roughly between about 0.9 and 9.5 billion PBMCs. What the work shows at the level of the full study, not this receptor alone: Because the study included a small number of donors, the genetic and exposure-history diversity represented was limited. Pairwise subsampling led to the expectation that sequencing depth would affect the degree of clonotype sharing among donors. Sampling was limited to blood, and TCR repertoires in tissue likely differ from TCR repertoires in blood.

Using the deep immunoSEQ assay, TCR CDR3 regions were amplified from genomic DNA by multiplex PCR. Genomic DNA extracted from each cell subset was distributed evenly over all wells of several immunoSEQ 96-well plates, and each plate served as one replicate. For unsorted PBMC, each replicate PCR was loaded with roughly 330 ng genomic DNA, equivalent to roughly 33,000 T cell genomes. Ten immunoSEQ deep assay plates were used to sequence the unsorted PBMC genomic DNA. The purified libraries were quantified using a Qubit 3.0 fluorometer, sized with a Bioanalyzer 2100, and then quantified again using the KAPA Library Quantification kit. Every immunoSEQ 96-well plate was sequenced on a dedicated single-read 150-cycle Illumina NextSeq 550 flow cell. Per the authors' processing: Because only junctional sequences without quality scores were contained in the immunoSEQ output, filtering matching that applied to full-length reads could not be performed. Sequences were annotated with PyIR, a Python wrapper for IgBLAST v1.9, using IMGT germline references to assign V/J genes and CDR3. Any read was removed if the V/J assignment was weak (E-value above 1e-6), the CDR3 was missing, or the read contained stop codons, out-of-frame junctions, or ambiguous translated residues. V3J clonotypes were defined by identical inferred V gene, J gene, and CDR3 amino acid sequence. Percentage overlap between repertoires was computed as shared unique clonotypes divided by the size of the smaller repertoire. RTK rarefaction, the Chao1 estimator, and Recon v2.1 estimates of unobserved clonotypes were used to assess repertoire richness. This immuneACCESS table, as held by TCRdb, lists in-frame sequences with V and J called but not all clones. Of the missing ones, under half trace to an unresolved V gene in checked studies; the others have no known cause. The V and J calls and clone size come from that table; D and trimming were worked out from the DNA. For this sample there are around 510,000 clones; around 78% appear just once. The top ten constitute approximately 12% of the sample.

Donors were healthy HIV-negative adults with no recently reported acute infections or vaccinations. All donors were Caucasian adults living in Nashville, Tennessee, USA. For unsorted samples, about 90 million PBMCs were counted, and genomic DNA was extracted using the QIAamp DNA Blood Mini kit. Blood was obtained by leukapheresis, after which PBMCs were separated by Ficoll-Histopaque density gradient centrifugation and cryopreserved in liquid nitrogen vapor phase. This clone appeared a single time. It lacks a known antigen. Base quality data are lacking; no much larger clone is found one base away. For CDR1 and CDR2, the germline V gene lists SGHTA and FQGNSA. V loses 1 base of germline sequence and J loses 6 bases, and the interval between the two ends is 7 bases. From cysteine to phenylalanine, the CDR3 is 12 amino acids long. Only the CDR3 portion is preserved as DNA: 36 bases, with reading frame beginning at the first base.

This receptor chain uses TRBV7-2 and TRBJ2-7; no D gene is confidently identified. The receptor was derived from a woman aged 40-49 years in good health. Some clones in this sample may be carry-over from other donors' samples. The sample comprised PBMCs. The nucleotide sequence reads TGTGCCAGCAGCTTAGACGGTCTCGAGCAGTACTTC. Its product reads: CASSLDGLEQYF.